This T cell receptor (beta chain) was captured by sequencing in a study of cytomegalovirus exposure and HLA in healthy donors. In the PCR, 60 Vbeta and 13 Jbeta primers were used. This table comes from immunoSEQ multiplex PCR, and its TCRdb copy is limited to in-frame clones, with some not included. This table has 46,000 or so clones, approximately 57% appearing once. This CDR3 has 15 amino acids. CDR1 and CDR2 from the germline V gene are SGHVS and FQNEAQ. Trimming took 2 bases from V and 5 from J, leaving 14 bases between them. The study's findings and limits: Later work showed greater clonal expansion in HLA-associated TCR beta chains than in equally common others. It was only CMV serostatus that was available as immune exposure information. When the data were analyzed later, several of the most significant clusters appeared to be linked to common viral pathogens.

Regarding this clone: Its antigen is unknown.

Sample: PBMCs. This TCR was sampled from a man between 60 and 75 years old in good health and CMV-seropositive. This chain links TRBV7-8 with TRBJ2-3, with D maybe TRBD1 (5 bases). This CDR3 reads CASSLLSGFGDTQYF. In DNA form, the CDR3 reads TGTGCCAGCAGCTTACTGTCAGGGTTCGGAGATACGCAGTATTTT.